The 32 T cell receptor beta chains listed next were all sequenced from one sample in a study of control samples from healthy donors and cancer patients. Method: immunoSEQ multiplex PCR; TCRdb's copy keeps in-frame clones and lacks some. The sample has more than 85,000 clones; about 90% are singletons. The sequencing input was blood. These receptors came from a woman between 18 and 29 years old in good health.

The CDR3 sequence is CASSLSTSGRANEQFF. The CDR3 DNA reads TGTGCCAGCAGCTTAAGTACTAGCGGGAGGGCAAATGAGCAGTTCTTC. The V and J genes are TRBV11-3 and TRBJ2-1, with 13 positions matching TRBD2. The CDR3 has 16 amino acids. With 2 bases clipped from V and 7 bases from J, the junction kept 5 bases outside the gene matches. Germline CDR1 and CDR2: SGHNT and YENEEA.

The CDR3 DNA reads as TGTGCCAGCAGCTTAGGATGGGACAGCGAAAACTCTGGAAACACCATATATTTT. Translated: CASSLGWDSENSGNTIYF. This rearrangement joins TRBV11-2 to TRBJ1-3; 7 nucleotides match TRBD1. After removal of 1 base from V and 0 bases from J, the junction contained 9 bases not matched to a gene. Germline V CDR1 and CDR2: SGHAT, FQNNGV. The CDR3 loop spans 18 amino acids.

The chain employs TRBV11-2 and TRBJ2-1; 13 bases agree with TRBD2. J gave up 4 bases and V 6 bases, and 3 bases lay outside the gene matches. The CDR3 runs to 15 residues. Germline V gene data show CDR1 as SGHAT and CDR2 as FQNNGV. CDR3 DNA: TGTGCCAGCAGGTCGACTAGCGGGGGGTACAATGAGCAGTTCTTC. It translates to CASRSTSGGYNEQFF.

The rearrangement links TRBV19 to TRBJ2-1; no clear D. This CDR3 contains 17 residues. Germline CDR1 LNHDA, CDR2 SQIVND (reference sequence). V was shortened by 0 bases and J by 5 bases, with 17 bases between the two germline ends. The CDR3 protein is CASSIDIAGFYHNEQFF. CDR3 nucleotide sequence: TGTGCCAGTAGTATAGATATTGCAGGTTTCTACCACAATGAGCAGTTCTTC.

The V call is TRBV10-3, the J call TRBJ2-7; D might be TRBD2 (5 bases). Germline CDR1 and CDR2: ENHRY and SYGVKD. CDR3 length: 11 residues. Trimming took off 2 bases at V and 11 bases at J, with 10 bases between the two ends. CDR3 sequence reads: CAISEGGLKYF. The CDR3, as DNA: TGTGCCATCAGTGAGGGAGGCCTGAAGTACTTC.

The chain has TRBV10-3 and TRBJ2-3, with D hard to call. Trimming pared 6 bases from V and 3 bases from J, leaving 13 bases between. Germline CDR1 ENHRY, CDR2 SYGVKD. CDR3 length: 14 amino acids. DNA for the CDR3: TGTGCCATCAGAGTGGAAGGTCAGACAGATACGCAGTATTTT. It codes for CAIRVEGQTDTQYF.

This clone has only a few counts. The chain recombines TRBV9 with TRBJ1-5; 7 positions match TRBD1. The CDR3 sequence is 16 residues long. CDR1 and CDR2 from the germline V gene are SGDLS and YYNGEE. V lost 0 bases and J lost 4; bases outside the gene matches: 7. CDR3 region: CASSVGQGGFNQPQHF. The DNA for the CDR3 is TGTGCCAGCAGCGTAGGCCAGGGGGGGTTTAATCAGCCCCAGCATTTT. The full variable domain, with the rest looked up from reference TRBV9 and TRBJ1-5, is DSGVTQTPKHLITATGQRVTLRCSPRSGDLSVYWYQQSLDQGLQFLIQYYNGEERAKGNILERFSAQQFPDLHSELNLSSLELGDSALYFCASSVGQGGFNQPQHFGDGTRLSIL.

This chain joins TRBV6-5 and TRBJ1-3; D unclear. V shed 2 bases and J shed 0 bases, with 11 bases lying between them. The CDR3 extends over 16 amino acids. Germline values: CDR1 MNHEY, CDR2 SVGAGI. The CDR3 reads CASSYSALISGNTIYF. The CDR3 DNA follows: TGTGCCAGCAGTTACAGCGCGCTTATCTCTGGAAACACCATATATTTT.

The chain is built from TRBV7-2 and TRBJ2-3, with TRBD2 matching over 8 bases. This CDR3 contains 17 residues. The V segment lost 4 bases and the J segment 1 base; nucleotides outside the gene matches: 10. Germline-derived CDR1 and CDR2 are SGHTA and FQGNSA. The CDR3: CASSSGVSGVGTDTQYF. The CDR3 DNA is TGTGCCAGCAGCTCAGGAGTTAGCGGGGTTGGCACAGATACGCAGTATTTT.

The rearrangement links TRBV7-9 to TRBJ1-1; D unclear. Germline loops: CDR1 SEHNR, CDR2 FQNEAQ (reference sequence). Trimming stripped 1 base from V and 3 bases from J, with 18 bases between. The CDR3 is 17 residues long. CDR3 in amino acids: CASSLDYPIIGYTEAFF. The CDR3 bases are TGTGCCAGCAGCTTAGATTATCCCATAATAGGATACACTGAAGCTTTCTTT. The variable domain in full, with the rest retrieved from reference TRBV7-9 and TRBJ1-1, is DTGVSQNPRHKITKRGQNVTFRCDPISEHNRLYWYRQTLGQGPEFLTYFQNEAQLEKSRLLSDRFSAERPKGSFSTLEIQRTEQGDSAMYLCASSLDYPIIGYTEAFFGQGTRLTVV.

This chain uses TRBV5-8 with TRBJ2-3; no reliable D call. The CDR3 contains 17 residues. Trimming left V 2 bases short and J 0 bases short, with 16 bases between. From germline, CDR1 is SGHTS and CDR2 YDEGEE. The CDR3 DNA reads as TGTGCCAGCAGCTTTTTTAGTGTGGGTTATAGCACAGATACGCAGTATTTT. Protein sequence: CASSFFSVGYSTDTQYF.

CDR3 nucleotide sequence: TGTGCCAGCAGTAGGACAGGTGATTACGAGCAGTACTTC. Translating gives CASSRTGDYEQYF. V gene TRBV6-5 combines with J gene TRBJ2-7; 7 positions match TRBD1. Germline CDR1 is MNHEY and CDR2 is SVGAGI. Germline trimming cut 5 bases from V and 4 bases from J; bases unmatched to any gene: 5. CDR3 length equals 13 residues.

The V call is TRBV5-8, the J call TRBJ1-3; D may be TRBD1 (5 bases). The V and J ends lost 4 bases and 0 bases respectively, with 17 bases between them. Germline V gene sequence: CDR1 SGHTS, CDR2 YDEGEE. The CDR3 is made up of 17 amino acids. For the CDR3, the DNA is TGTGCCAGCAGCCCTAATACAGGACCGTTCTCTGGAAACACCATATATTTT. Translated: CASSPNTGPFSGNTIYF. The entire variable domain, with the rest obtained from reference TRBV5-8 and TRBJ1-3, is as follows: EAGVTQSPTHLIKTRGQQATLRCSPISGHTSVYWYQQALGLGLQFLLWYDEGEERNRGNFPPRFSGRQFPNYSSELNVNALELEDSALYLCASSPNTGPFSGNTIYFGEGSWLTVV.

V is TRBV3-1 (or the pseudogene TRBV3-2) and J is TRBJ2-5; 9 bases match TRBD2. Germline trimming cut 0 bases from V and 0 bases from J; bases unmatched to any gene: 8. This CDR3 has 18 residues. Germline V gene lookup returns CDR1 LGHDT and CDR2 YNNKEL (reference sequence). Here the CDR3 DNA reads TGTGCCAGCAGCCAAGATCGGTGGCGGGGGGGTAACCAAGAGACCCAGTACTTC. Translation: CASSQDRWRGGNQETQYF.

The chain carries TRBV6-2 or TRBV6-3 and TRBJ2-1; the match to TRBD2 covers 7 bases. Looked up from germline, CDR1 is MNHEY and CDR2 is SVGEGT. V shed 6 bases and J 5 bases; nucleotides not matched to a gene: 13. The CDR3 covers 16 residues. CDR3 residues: CASSTTAAGLHNEQFF. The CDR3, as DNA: TGTGCCAGCAGCACGACCGCAGCGGGACTTCACAATGAGCAGTTCTTC.

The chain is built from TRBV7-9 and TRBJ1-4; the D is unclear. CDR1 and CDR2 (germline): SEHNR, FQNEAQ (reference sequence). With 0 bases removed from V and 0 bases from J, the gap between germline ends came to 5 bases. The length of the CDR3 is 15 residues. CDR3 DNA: TGTGCCAGCAGCTTAGCGGAGGCAACTAATGAAAAACTGTTTTTT. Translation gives CASSLAEATNEKLFF.

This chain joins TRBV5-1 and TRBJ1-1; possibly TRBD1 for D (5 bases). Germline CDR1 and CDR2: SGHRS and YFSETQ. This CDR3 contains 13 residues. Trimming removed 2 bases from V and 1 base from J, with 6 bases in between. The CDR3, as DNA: TGCGCCAGCAGCTTACAGGAGAACACTGAAGCTTTCTTT. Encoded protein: CASSLQENTEAFF.

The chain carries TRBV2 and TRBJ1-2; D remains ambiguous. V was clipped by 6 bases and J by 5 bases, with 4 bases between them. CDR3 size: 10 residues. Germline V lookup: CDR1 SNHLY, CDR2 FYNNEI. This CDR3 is CASRGYGYTF. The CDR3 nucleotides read TGTGCCAGCAGGGGTTATGGCTACACCTTC.

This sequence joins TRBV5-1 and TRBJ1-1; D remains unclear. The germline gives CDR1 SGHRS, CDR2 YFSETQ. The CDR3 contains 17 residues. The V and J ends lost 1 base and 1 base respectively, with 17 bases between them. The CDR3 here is CASSLLGNTPGNTEAFF. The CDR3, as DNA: TGCGCCAGCAGCTTGTTAGGGAATACCCCAGGGAACACTGAAGCTTTCTTT. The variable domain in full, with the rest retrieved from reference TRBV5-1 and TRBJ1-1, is KAGVTQTPRYLIKTRGQQVTLSCSPISGHRSVSWYQQTPGQGLQFLFEYFSETQRNKGNFPGRFSGRQFSNSRSEMNVSTLELGDSALYLCASSLLGNTPGNTEAFFGQGTRLTVV.

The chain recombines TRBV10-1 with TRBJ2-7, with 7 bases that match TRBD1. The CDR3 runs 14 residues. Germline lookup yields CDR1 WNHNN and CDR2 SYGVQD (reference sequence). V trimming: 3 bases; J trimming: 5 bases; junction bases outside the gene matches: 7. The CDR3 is CASSDRQGWDEQYF. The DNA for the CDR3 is TGCGCCAGCAGTGACCGACAGGGTTGGGACGAGCAGTACTTC.

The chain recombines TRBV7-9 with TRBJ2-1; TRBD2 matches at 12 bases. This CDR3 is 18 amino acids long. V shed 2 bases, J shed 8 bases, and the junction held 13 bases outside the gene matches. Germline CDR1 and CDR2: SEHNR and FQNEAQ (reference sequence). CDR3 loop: CASSLPGFLAGGFDEQFF. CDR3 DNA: TGTGCCAGCAGCTTACCCGGTTTCCTAGCGGGAGGGTTTGATGAGCAGTTCTTC. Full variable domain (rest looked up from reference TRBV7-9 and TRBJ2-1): DTGVSQNPRHKITKRGQNVTFRCDPISEHNRLYWYRQTLGQGPEFLTYFQNEAQLEKSRLLSDRFSAERPKGSFSTLEIQRTEQGDSAMYLCASSLPGFLAGGFDEQFFGPGTRLTVL.

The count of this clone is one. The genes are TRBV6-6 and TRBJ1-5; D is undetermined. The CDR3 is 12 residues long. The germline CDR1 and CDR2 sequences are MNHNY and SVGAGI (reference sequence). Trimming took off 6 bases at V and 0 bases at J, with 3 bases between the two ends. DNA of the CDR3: TGTGCCAGCAGGTATAGCAATCAGCCCCAGCATTTT. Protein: CASRYSNQPQHF.

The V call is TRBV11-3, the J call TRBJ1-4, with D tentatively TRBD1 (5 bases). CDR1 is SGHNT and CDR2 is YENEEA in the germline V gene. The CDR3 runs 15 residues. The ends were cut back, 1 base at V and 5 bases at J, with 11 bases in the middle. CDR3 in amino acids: CASSLVRTPNEKLFF. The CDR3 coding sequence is TGTGCCAGCAGCTTAGTTCGGACACCGAATGAAAAACTGTTTTTT.

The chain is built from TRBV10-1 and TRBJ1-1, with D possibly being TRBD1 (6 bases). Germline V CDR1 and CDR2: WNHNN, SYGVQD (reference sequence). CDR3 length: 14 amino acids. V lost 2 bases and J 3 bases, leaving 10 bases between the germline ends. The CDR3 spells CASSEGGPHTEAFF. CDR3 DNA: TGCGCCAGCAGTGAGGGGGGGCCGCACACTGAAGCTTTCTTT.

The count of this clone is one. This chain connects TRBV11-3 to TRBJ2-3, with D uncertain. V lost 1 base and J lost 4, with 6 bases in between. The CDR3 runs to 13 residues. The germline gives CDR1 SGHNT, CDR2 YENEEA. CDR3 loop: CASSLGPPDTQYF. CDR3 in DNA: TGTGCCAGCAGCTTAGGGCCCCCAGATACGCAGTATTTT. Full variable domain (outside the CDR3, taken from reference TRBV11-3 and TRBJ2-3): EAGVVQSPRYKIIEKKQPVAFWCNPISGHNTLYWYLQNLGQGPELLIRYENEEAVDDSQLPKDRFSAERLKGVDSTLKIQPAELGDSAVYLCASSLGPPDTQYFGPGTRLTVL.

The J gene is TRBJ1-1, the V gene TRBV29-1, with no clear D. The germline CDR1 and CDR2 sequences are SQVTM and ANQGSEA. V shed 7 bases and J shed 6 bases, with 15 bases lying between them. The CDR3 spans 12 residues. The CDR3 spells CSARHIAAEAFF. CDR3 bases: TGCAGCGCCAGACACATTGCCGCTGAAGCTTTCTTT.

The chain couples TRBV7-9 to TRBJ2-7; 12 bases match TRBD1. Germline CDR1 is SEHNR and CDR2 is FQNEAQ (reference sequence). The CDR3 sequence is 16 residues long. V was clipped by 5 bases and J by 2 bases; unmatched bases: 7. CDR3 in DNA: TGTGCCAGCAGCATCGCCGGGACAGGGGGCCCCTACGAGCAGTACTTC. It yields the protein CASSIAGTGGPYEQYF.

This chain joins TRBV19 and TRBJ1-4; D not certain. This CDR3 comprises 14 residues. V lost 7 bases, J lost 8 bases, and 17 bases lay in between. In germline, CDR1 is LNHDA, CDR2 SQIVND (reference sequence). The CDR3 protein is CASNDPPGEEKLFF. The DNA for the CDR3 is TGTGCCAGTAACGACCCCCCGGGAGAAGAAAAACTGTTTTTT.

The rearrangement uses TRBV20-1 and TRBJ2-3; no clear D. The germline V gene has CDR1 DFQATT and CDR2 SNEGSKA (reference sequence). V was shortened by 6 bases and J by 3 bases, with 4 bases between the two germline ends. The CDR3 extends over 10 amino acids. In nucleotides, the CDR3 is TGCAGTGCACAGACAGATACGCAGTATTTT. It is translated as CSAQTDTQYF.

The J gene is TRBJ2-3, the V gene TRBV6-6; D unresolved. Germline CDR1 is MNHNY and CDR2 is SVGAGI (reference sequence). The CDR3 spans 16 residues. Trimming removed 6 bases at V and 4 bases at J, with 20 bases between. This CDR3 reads CASSVLLPDGPDTQYF. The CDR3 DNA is TGTGCCAGCAGCGTCTTACTCCCCGACGGGCCAGATACGCAGTATTTT.

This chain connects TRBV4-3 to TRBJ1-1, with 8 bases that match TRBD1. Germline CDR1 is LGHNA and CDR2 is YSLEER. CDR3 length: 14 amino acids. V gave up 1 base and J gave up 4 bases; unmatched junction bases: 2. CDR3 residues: CASSQGTGSTEAFF. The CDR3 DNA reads TGCGCCAGCAGCCAAGGGACAGGGTCCACTGAAGCTTTCTTT.

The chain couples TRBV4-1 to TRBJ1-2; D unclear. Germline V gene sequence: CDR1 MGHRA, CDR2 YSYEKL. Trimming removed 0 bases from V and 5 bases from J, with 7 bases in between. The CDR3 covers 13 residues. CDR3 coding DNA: TGCGCCAGCAGCCAAGACCTCAGATATGGCTACACCTTC. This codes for CASSQDLRYGYTF.